This TCR beta chain originates from a study of response to subunit inactivated influenza vaccine. Study-wide results and limits: With each seasonal influenza vaccination, the authors suggested, few new T cells are recruited.

Worth noting for this clonotype: The antigen remains unidentified.

TCRdb passed the RT-PCR reads through MiXCR, listing each CDR3 protein once. The sample holds 500,000 to 600,000 distinct CDR3 sequences, 15% to 20% seen once. This TCR was sampled from a man in his fifties or sixties who received an inactivated influenza vaccine. The starting material was CD4+ T cells sorted from PBMCs, obtained less than 30 months after vaccination.

CDR3 DNA sequence: TGTGCCACCAGTGATTCCGGTCCCCCCCCAGATACGCAGTATTTT. Its translation is CATSDSGPPPDTQYF. The rearrangement joins TRBV24-1 to TRBJ2-3; D is uncertain. Germline V lookup: CDR1 KGHDR, CDR2 SFDVKD. The CDR3 is 15 residues long. The V end was cut by 2 bases, the J end by 4 bases, with 12 bases between.